These 32 T cell receptor beta chains share one sample of origin, sequenced in a study of control samples from healthy donors and cancer patients. The repertoire was sequenced with immunoSEQ multiplex PCR; TCRdb's copy has only in-frame clones and lacks some. This table holds about 94,000 clones, 90% found once. Source material: blood. The receptor set was obtained from a woman under 30 in good health.

This chain connects TRBV12-3 or TRBV12-4 to TRBJ1-2; no reliable D call. The ends were cut back, 3 bases at V and 6 bases at J, with 2 bases in the middle. The CDR3 is made up of 10 amino acids. CDR3 loop: CASSFHGYTF. In DNA, the CDR3 is TGTGCCAGCAGTTTCCATGGCTACACCTTC.

This clone turned up a few times. V is TRBV4-2 and J is TRBJ1-1, with TRBD1 as a possible D gene (5 bases). The CDR3 length is 16 residues. V lost 2 bases to trimming and J lost 5 bases, with 18 bases between them. CDR1 is LGHNA, CDR2 YNFKEQ, per germline. Here the CDR3 reads CASSQKVGLGGTEAFF. CDR3 DNA: TGTGCCAGCAGCCAAAAGGTGGGATTGGGGGGGACTGAAGCTTTCTTT.

V usage is TRBV11-2 and J usage is TRBJ1-6, with unresolved D. Trimming left V 9 bases short and J 10 bases short, with 10 bases between. From germline, CDR1 is SGHAT and CDR2 FQNNGV. This CDR3 is built from 11 residues. The CDR3 here is CASALGSPLHF. The CDR3 DNA reads TGTGCCAGTGCCCTAGGGTCACCCCTCCACTTT.

The chain has TRBV2 and TRBJ1-2, with D hard to call. Germline V gene lookup returns CDR1 SNHLY and CDR2 FYNNEI. The CDR3 covers 15 residues. V was clipped by 1 base and J by 8 bases, with 17 bases between them. CDR3 DNA: TGTGCCAGCAGTGAAGGCGGACCGGCCGCACGCGGCTACACCTTC. Translated: CASSEGGPAARGYTF.

J is TRBJ1-1 and V is TRBV2, with 9 bases that match TRBD1. Germline values: CDR1 SNHLY, CDR2 FYNNEI. The CDR3 has 14 residues. With V trimmed by 6 bases and J by 5 bases, 7 bases remained unmatched. The CDR3 loop reads CASSSGTGRTEAFF. The CDR3 DNA sequence: TGTGCCAGCAGCTCCGGGACAGGGCGTACTGAAGCTTTCTTT. The variable domain in full, completed from reference TRBV2 and TRBJ1-1, reads EPEVTQTPSHQVTQMGQEVILRCVPISNHLYFYWYRQILGQKVEFLVSFYNNEISEKSEIFDDQFSVERPDGSNFTLKIRSTKLEDSAMYFCASSSGTGRTEAFFGQGTRLTVV.

The chain links TRBV4-1 to TRBJ1-2, with 7 bases identical to TRBD1. The CDR3 is 16 amino acids. Germline V CDR1 and CDR2: MGHRA, YSYEKL. Trimming at V came to 2 bases and at J to 4 bases, leaving 10 bases not matched to a gene. This CDR3 reads CASSQPGTGTAYGYTF. CDR3 in DNA: TGCGCCAGCAGCCAACCCGGAACAGGGACAGCCTATGGCTACACCTTC.

The rearrangement links TRBV2 to TRBJ1-2; no clear D. Germline V CDR1 and CDR2: SNHLY, FYNNEI. The CDR3 has 13 residues. Deletions cut 10 bases from V and 6 bases from J, with 18 bases between. CDR3 sequence: CAKYKVDGNGYTF. In nucleotides, the CDR3 is TGTGCCAAGTACAAGGTGGACGGGAATGGCTACACCTTC.

In nucleotides, the CDR3 is TGCGCCAGCAGCCCAGATACAGGAATACTCAACGAGCAGTACTTC. Its translation is CASSPDTGILNEQYF. The chain combines TRBV5-1 with TRBJ2-7; possibly TRBD1 for D (5 bases). V was pared by 4 bases and J by 5 bases, with 19 bases between. CDR3 size: 15 residues. Germline CDR1 reads SGHRS; CDR2 reads YFSETQ.

This clone has just one count. The rearrangement joins TRBV10-3 to TRBJ1-6; D is possibly TRBD1 (5 bases). Germline V lookup: CDR1 ENHRY, CDR2 SYGVKD. With 6 bases removed from V and 6 bases from J, the gap between germline ends came to 15 bases. This CDR3 is 15 amino acids long. Here the CDR3 reads CAIRNGTWGNSPLHF. CDR3 bases: TGTGCCATCAGAAACGGGACCTGGGGTAATTCACCCCTCCACTTT.

This clone was recorded once. The genes are TRBV5-1 and TRBJ2-3, with D perhaps matching TRBD2 (6 bases). Trimming left V 7 bases short and J 5 bases short, with 8 bases between. This CDR3 is 11 amino acids long. The germline gives CDR1 SGHRS, CDR2 YFSETQ. The CDR3 nucleotides are TGCGCCAGCCGGGGGTTAGATACGCAGTATTTT. This codes for CASRGLDTQYF.

J is TRBJ1-1 and V is TRBV11-3; tentative D call: TRBD1 (5 bases). The CDR3 runs 17 residues. CDR1 is SGHNT, CDR2 YENEEA, per germline. Trimming removed 4 bases at V and 0 bases at J, with 18 bases between. CDR3: CASSSGLGDYMNTEAFF. The CDR3 nucleotides read TGTGCCAGCAGCTCCGGCTTAGGGGATTACATGAACACTGAAGCTTTCTTT.

In this sample, this clone turned up once. The gene calls are TRBV6-5 and TRBJ2-1; a weak D match, TRBD2 (5 bases). From germline, CDR1 is MNHEY and CDR2 SVGAGI. The V gene lost 2 bases and the J gene lost 5 bases, with 7 bases spanning the gap. The CDR3 is 13 residues long. The CDR3 sequence: CASSYRENNEQFF. CDR3 nucleotides: TGTGCCAGCAGTTACAGGGAGAACAATGAGCAGTTCTTC.

The chain combines TRBV5-1 with TRBJ2-7; 8 bases line up with TRBD1. The trim removed 4 bases at V and 1 base at J, leaving 13 bases unmatched. This CDR3 has 17 residues. Germline loops: CDR1 SGHRS, CDR2 YFSETQ. The CDR3 DNA sequence: TGCGCCAGCAGCGAATCTGCGGACAGGGTGTTGTCCTACGAGCAGTACTTC. This gives the protein CASSESADRVLSYEQYF.

The chain has TRBV18 and TRBJ1-4; D call uncertain. Germline V gives CDR1 KGHSH, CDR2 LQKENI. CDR3 length: 16 amino acids. The V and J ends lost 6 bases and 0 bases respectively, with 14 bases between them. The CDR3 spells CASSFGSLATNEKLFF. CDR3 DNA sequence: TGTGCCAGCTCGTTTGGGAGCCTTGCAACTAATGAAAAACTGTTTTTT.

The chain has TRBV6-5 and TRBJ1-2; 11 bases line up with TRBD1. CDR1 is MNHEY, CDR2 SVGAGI, per germline. This CDR3 has 15 residues. With 0 bases clipped from V and 8 bases from J, the junction kept 5 bases outside the gene matches. The CDR3 loop is CASSYSLGTGGGYTF. The CDR3, as DNA: TGTGCCAGCAGTTACTCGCTCGGGACAGGGGGAGGCTACACCTTC.

The gene calls are TRBV5-5 and TRBJ2-7; D perhaps matches TRBD1 (5 bases). CDR1 and CDR2 (germline): SGHKS, YYEKEE (reference sequence). The CDR3 covers 12 residues. V gave up 4 bases and J gave up 9 bases, with 14 bases separating them. For the CDR3, the DNA is TGTGCCAGCAGCCCGGACATCCCGGGGCAGTACTTC. This encodes CASSPDIPGQYF.

V usage is TRBV15 and J usage is TRBJ2-7; D remains ambiguous. From germline, CDR1 is LNHNV and CDR2 YYDKDF (reference sequence). The CDR3 has 13 amino acids. Trimming shortened V by 0 bases and J by 6 bases, and 9 bases separated the two germline ends. CDR3 region: CATSRDLGSEQYF. The CDR3 DNA sequence: TGTGCCACCAGCAGAGATCTAGGGTCCGAGCAGTACTTC.

The chain couples TRBV11-2 to TRBJ1-1; TRBD1 matches at 8 bases. V was pared by 4 bases and J by 7 bases, with 11 bases of the junction left unmatched. The V gene's germline CDR1 is SGHAT and CDR2 FQNNGV. The CDR3 runs 15 residues. The CDR3 region is CASSSPLGQVFEAFF. CDR3 in DNA: TGTGCCAGCAGCTCCCCATTGGGACAGGTTTTTGAAGCTTTCTTT.

This chain joins TRBV5-5 and TRBJ2-7; the D is unclear. In germline, CDR1 is SGHKS, CDR2 YYEKEE (reference sequence). There are 15 residues in the CDR3. Trimming took 0 bases from V and 4 from J, leaving 14 bases between them. Here the CDR3 reads CASSLGLAALYEQYF. CDR3 bases: TGTGCCAGCAGCTTGGGGCTGGCGGCCCTATACGAGCAGTACTTC.

The chain uses TRBV24-1 and TRBJ2-3, with 8 bases identical to TRBD1. The V gene end was trimmed by 3 bases and the J gene end by 6 bases; junction bases not matched to a gene: 1. This CDR3 has 13 residues. Germline V gene sequence: CDR1 KGHDR, CDR2 SFDVKD. This CDR3 reads CATSDRQGDTQYF. DNA for the CDR3: TGTGCCACCAGTGATAGACAGGGGGATACGCAGTATTTT.

V usage is TRBV7-8 and J usage is TRBJ2-6, with 8 bases identical to TRBD1. After removal of 5 bases from V and 11 bases from J, the junction contained 11 bases not matched to a gene. The CDR3 is made up of 15 amino acids. CDR1 is SGHVS and CDR2 is FQNEAQ in the germline V gene. CDR3 coding DNA: TGTGCCAGCAGCCTTGGACAGGGCTCCATCGACGTCCTGACTTTC. Translating gives CASSLGQGSIDVLTF.

This chain links TRBV12-5 with TRBJ2-3, with 12 bases aligning to TRBD1. The CDR3 has 17 amino acids. Germline assignment: CDR1 LGHNT and CDR2 FRNRAP. V lost 2 bases to trimming and J lost 8 bases; unmatched junction nucleotides: 11. In DNA, the CDR3 is TGTGCTAGTGGTTTGCCCCCGGGACAGGGGGCCCAAGCTACGCAGTATTTT. It yields the protein CASGLPPGQGAQATQYF.

The rearrangement uses TRBV10-2 and TRBJ1-1; possible D gene TRBD1, 6 bases. CDR3 length equals 13 residues. Trimming stripped 0 bases from V and 10 bases from J, with 12 bases between. In germline, CDR1 is WSHSY, CDR2 SAAADI. CDR3 amino acids: CASSESTGPIAFF. The CDR3 nucleotides are TGCGCCAGCAGTGAGTCGACAGGACCGATAGCTTTCTTT.

The V gene is TRBV19, the J gene TRBJ2-7; D gene ambiguous. CDR1 and CDR2 (germline): LNHDA, SQIVND (reference sequence). The V gene lost 3 bases and the J gene lost 4 bases, with 13 bases spanning the gap. The CDR3 length is 14 residues. The CDR3 protein is CASSMGSGSYEQYF. In DNA form, the CDR3 reads TGTGCCAGTAGTATGGGGTCGGGTTCGTACGAGCAGTACTTC.

This clone has a single count. This chain uses TRBV7-9 with TRBJ1-1; D uncertain. Germline V gives CDR1 SEHNR, CDR2 FQNEAQ (reference sequence). Trimming took 3 bases from V and 8 from J, leaving 10 bases between them. The CDR3 length is 12 residues. The CDR3: CASSLAPGEAFF. Written as DNA, the CDR3 is TGTGCCAGCAGCTTGGCCCCCGGGGAAGCTTTCTTT.

The chain employs TRBV10-3 and TRBJ1-1; D ambiguous. The CDR3 covers 12 residues. V was shortened by 5 bases and J by 6 bases, with 10 bases between the two germline ends. Looked up from germline, CDR1 is ENHRY and CDR2 is SYGVKD. This chain's CDR3 is CAISSDNAEAFF. The CDR3 nucleotides are TGTGCCATCAGTTCCGACAACGCTGAAGCTTTCTTT.

The chain carries TRBV11-2 and TRBJ1-1; 8 nucleotides match TRBD1. Germline CDR1 is SGHAT and CDR2 is FQNNGV. The CDR3 runs to 17 residues. With V trimmed by 3 bases and J by 1 base, 10 bases remained unmatched. The CDR3 DNA is TGTGCCAGCAGCTTTTTAGGAACAGGACAGGGGAACACTGAAGCTTTCTTT. Translation gives CASSFLGTGQGNTEAFF.

The rearrangement links TRBV6-1 to TRBJ2-2; D ambiguous. Trimming pared 2 bases from V and 5 bases from J, leaving 9 bases between. The CDR3 is made up of 14 amino acids. Germline CDR1 MNHNS, CDR2 SASEGT. The CDR3 nucleotides are TGTGCCAGCAGTGAACTCGGGTCAACCGGGGAGCTGTTTTTT. Translating it yields CASSELGSTGELFF.

The rearrangement joins TRBV7-9 to TRBJ1-6, with D possibly matching TRBD1 (5 bases). Germline CDR1 and CDR2: SEHNR and FQNEAQ (reference sequence). The CDR3 contains 13 residues. V shed 1 base and J shed 7 bases, with 5 bases lying between them. Here the CDR3 DNA reads TGTGCCAGCAGCTTAGAGGGGAATTCACCCCTCCACTTT. This encodes CASSLEGNSPLHF.

The chain combines TRBV4-1 with TRBJ2-7, with 9 bases lining up with TRBD2. The germline V gene encodes CDR1 MGHRA and CDR2 YSYEKL. Trimming cost V 4 bases and J 3 bases; bases outside gene matches: 13. The CDR3 totals 17 residues. The CDR3 bases are TGCGCCAGCAGCCTTGTTCGGGCCCAGCGGGGGGTCTACGAGCAGTACTTC. Translating gives CASSLVRAQRGVYEQYF.

The chain's CDR3 is CSVYGQGTARETQYF. In DNA form, the CDR3 reads TGCAGCGTTTACGGACAGGGGACAGCGAGGGAGACCCAGTACTTC. This chain uses TRBV29-1 with TRBJ2-5; 9 bases line up with TRBD1. The CDR3 is made up of 15 amino acids. Germline V gene sequence: CDR1 SQVTM, CDR2 ANQGSEA. V lost 5 bases to trimming and J lost 5 bases; unmatched junction nucleotides: 12.

The V call is TRBV5-1, the J call TRBJ2-7; 7 bases are shared with TRBD1. The junction had 8 bases not matched to a gene; V was cut back by 5 bases and J by 3 bases. This CDR3 spans 14 amino acids. Germline-derived CDR1 and CDR2 are SGHRS and YFSETQ. In DNA, the CDR3 is TGCGCCAGCAGTTTTGACAGGGTCGGCTACGAGCAGTACTTC. Its protein product is CASSFDRVGYEQYF.